The 16 T cell receptor beta chains presented below share a single source sample, sequenced in a study of cytomegalovirus exposure and HLA in healthy donors. PCR involved 60 Vbeta and 13 Jbeta primers. The data were produced by immunoSEQ multiplex PCR, yet TCRdb's version contains in-frame clones alone and is incomplete. In the table there are approximately 150,000 clones, over 80% of which are singletons. Sequenced sample: PBMCs. These receptors came from a human donor in good health.

The rearrangement uses TRBV28 and TRBJ2-5, with 8 bases aligning to TRBD1. There are 17 residues in the CDR3. Germline V gene data show CDR1 as MDHEN and CDR2 as SYDVKM. The V gene end was trimmed by 5 bases and the J gene end by 2 bases; junction bases not matched to a gene: 13. DNA for the CDR3: TGTGCCAGCAGTCAAGGACAGGGCTACAAAGCACAAGAGACCCAGTACTTC. It encodes CASSQGQGYKAQETQYF.

The CDR3 region has the DNA TGTGCCAGCAGTCGACAGGGTATGAACACTGAAGCTTTCTTT. Protein: CASSRQGMNTEAFF. The chain uses TRBV6-6 and TRBJ1-1, with 7 bases aligning to TRBD1. V gave up 5 bases and J gave up 0 bases; unmatched junction bases: 3. The germline CDR1 and CDR2 sequences are MNHNY and SVGAGI (reference sequence). This CDR3 region has 14 residues.

The chain carries TRBV5-5 and TRBJ1-1; TRBD1 aligns across 7 bases. CDR3 size: 13 residues. The germline V gene encodes CDR1 SGHKS and CDR2 YYEKEE (reference sequence). Germline trimming cut 0 bases from V and 5 bases from J; bases unmatched to any gene: 1. The DNA for the CDR3 is TGTGCCAGCAGCTTGGAGGGACAGACTGAAGCTTTCTTT. Translation gives CASSLEGQTEAFF.

The chain is built from TRBV5-1 and TRBJ2-3, with TRBD1 as a possible D gene (5 bases). Germline CDR1 SGHRS, CDR2 YFSETQ. This CDR3 has 18 residues. Trimming stripped 0 bases from V and 3 bases from J, with 20 bases between. In DNA form, the CDR3 reads TGCGCCAGCAGCTTGGGCCGTCTTGGCAGGGTTGAGACAGATACGCAGTATTTT. As protein: CASSLGRLGRVETDTQYF.

Here the CDR3 reads CASSLGESWTGIHEQYF. CDR3 nucleotides: TGCGCCAGCAGCTTGGGGGAGTCGTGGACAGGGATCCACGAGCAGTACTTC. The V gene is TRBV5-1, the J gene TRBJ2-7; 8 nucleotides agree with TRBD1. Germline CDR1 reads SGHRS; CDR2 reads YFSETQ. The CDR3 runs to 17 residues. Trimming at V came to 0 bases and at J to 5 bases, leaving 13 bases not matched to a gene.

With regard to this clone: Other nucleotide sequences in the sample specify the same CDR3. The chain carries TRBV7-2 and TRBJ2-5; D is perhaps TRBD1 (5 bases). Germline values: CDR1 SGHTA, CDR2 FQGNSA. The V end was cut by 1 base, the J end by 4 bases, with 10 bases between. The CDR3 runs 14 residues. DNA for the CDR3: TGTGCCAGCAGCTTAGTAAGGGGTCGAGAGACCCAGTACTTC. Translation: CASSLVRGRETQYF.

Turning to this clone: This CDR3 is also generated by other DNA sequences in the sample. This chain links TRBV27 with TRBJ2-1; 11 bases are shared with TRBD2. J lost 1 base, V lost 5 bases, and 4 bases had no gene match. There are 16 residues in the CDR3. CDR1 and CDR2 (germline): MNHEY, SMNVEV (reference sequence). The CDR3 loop is CASSPGTSGSYNEQFF. In nucleotides, the CDR3 is TGTGCCAGCAGTCCCGGGACTAGCGGATCCTACAATGAGCAGTTCTTC.

In this sample, this clone turned up once. The rearrangement joins TRBV20-1 to TRBJ1-1, with a weak D call TRBD1 (6 bases). Germline CDR1 reads DFQATT; CDR2 reads SNEGSKA (reference sequence). Trimming removed 6 bases from V and 5 bases from J, with 10 bases in between. The CDR3 spans 11 residues. The CDR3 DNA reads as TGCAGTGCGTCAGGGGAGACTGAAGCTTTCTTT. Protein product: CSASGETEAFF.

This chain joins TRBV13 and TRBJ1-3; TRBD1 agrees at 9 bases. CDR3 length equals 16 residues. Trimming at V came to 9 bases and at J to 0 bases, leaving 9 bases not matched to a gene. CDR1 PRHDT and CDR2 FYEKMQ come from the germline V gene (reference sequence). This chain's CDR3 is CASTQQGAGSGNTIYF. Here the CDR3 DNA reads TGTGCCAGTACACAACAGGGGGCTGGCTCTGGAAACACCATATATTTT.

The chain employs TRBV18 and TRBJ1-1, with unresolved D. The CDR3 runs 11 residues. V was pared by 4 bases and J by 7 bases, with 7 bases between. CDR1 KGHSH and CDR2 LQKENI come from the germline V gene. CDR3 bases: TGTGCCAGCTCACTACAGAATGAAGCTTTCTTT. This translates into CASSLQNEAFF.

This clone was detected a few times. The chain recombines TRBV7-9 with TRBJ1-1; D possibly corresponds to TRBD1 (5 bases). Deletions cut 1 base from V and 5 bases from J, with 5 bases between. The CDR3 extends over 12 amino acids. Germline loops: CDR1 SEHNR, CDR2 FQNEAQ (reference sequence). The CDR3 DNA is TGTGCCAGCAGCTTAGGGACAACTGAAGCTTTCTTT. This gives the protein CASSLGTTEAFF.

This chain links TRBV21-1 with TRBJ1-5. TRBV21-1 constitutes a pseudogene. There are 14 residues in the CDR3. CDR3 sequence (DNA): TGTGCCAGCAGCGGGGAGGGGTGCAATCAGCCCCAGCATTTT. Translation gives CASSGEGCNQPQHF.

As regards this clone: Other nucleotide sequences in the sample specify the same CDR3. Here the CDR3 DNA reads TGTGCCAGCAGCTTACAGGGCTATGGCTACACCTTC. This sequence encodes CASSLQGYGYTF. The V call is TRBV11-2, the J call TRBJ1-2, with TRBD1 as a possible D gene (5 bases). CDR1 SGHAT and CDR2 FQNNGV come from the germline V gene. V dropped 2 bases and J dropped 4 bases, with 5 bases sitting between them. The CDR3 length is 12 residues.

The V and J genes are TRBV11-3 and TRBJ2-2; 7 positions match TRBD1. The CDR3 covers 14 residues. Looked up from germline, CDR1 is SGHNT and CDR2 is YENEEA. V was clipped by 2 bases and J by 4 bases; unmatched bases: 1. For the CDR3, the DNA is TGTGCCAGCAGCTTATCAGGGGGCACCGGGGAGCTGTTTTTT. It is translated as CASSLSGGTGELFF.

The rearrangement joins TRBV11-2 to TRBJ2-7; D is unclear. The V gene's germline CDR1 is SGHAT and CDR2 FQNNGV. V lost 0 bases to trimming and J lost 3 bases, with 15 bases between them. This CDR3 contains 16 residues. The CDR3 is CASSLDTYGSSYEQYF. In nucleotides, the CDR3 is TGTGCCAGCAGCTTAGATACGTACGGGTCTAGCTACGAGCAGTACTTC.

The chain recombines TRBV5-1 with TRBJ1-6; 8 bases fit TRBD1. Per the germline V gene, CDR1 is SGHRS and CDR2 is YFSETQ. The CDR3 covers 16 residues. Trimming took 2 bases from V and 3 from J; bases not matched to a gene: 4. The CDR3 region is CASSLTGGDYNSPLHF. As DNA, the CDR3 is TGCGCCAGCAGCTTAACAGGGGGGGACTATAATTCACCCCTCCACTTT.